This TCR beta chain was captured by sequencing in a study of blood T cell repertoires in COVID-19. Overall study context: Material from acute and convalescent COVID-19 was sourced from the United States, Italy and Spain.

Membership in each cohort depended on participant-reported clinical history. CDR1 and CDR2 (germline): LGHDT, YNNKEL (reference sequence). Unmatched junction bases numbered 10, after V lost 3 bases and J lost 4 bases. The CDR3 consists of 17 residues. Sequencing was performed with immunoSEQ multiplex PCR; in TCRdb, only in-frame clones are kept and a portion is missing. The sample comprises more than 450,000 clones, around 87% of which are singletons, and about 0.65% rests with the top ten. Specimen: PBMCs or T cells enriched from blood (not recorded which). J is TRBJ1-5 and V is TRBV3-1 (or the pseudogene TRBV3-2); 9 nucleotides align to TRBD1. This receptor was obtained from a woman younger than 30 who had recovered from COVID-19. CDR3 amino acids: CASSQTGGGPRNQPQHF. The CDR3, as DNA: TGTGCCAGCAGCCAGACAGGGGGAGGACCTCGGAATCAGCCCCAGCATTTT.